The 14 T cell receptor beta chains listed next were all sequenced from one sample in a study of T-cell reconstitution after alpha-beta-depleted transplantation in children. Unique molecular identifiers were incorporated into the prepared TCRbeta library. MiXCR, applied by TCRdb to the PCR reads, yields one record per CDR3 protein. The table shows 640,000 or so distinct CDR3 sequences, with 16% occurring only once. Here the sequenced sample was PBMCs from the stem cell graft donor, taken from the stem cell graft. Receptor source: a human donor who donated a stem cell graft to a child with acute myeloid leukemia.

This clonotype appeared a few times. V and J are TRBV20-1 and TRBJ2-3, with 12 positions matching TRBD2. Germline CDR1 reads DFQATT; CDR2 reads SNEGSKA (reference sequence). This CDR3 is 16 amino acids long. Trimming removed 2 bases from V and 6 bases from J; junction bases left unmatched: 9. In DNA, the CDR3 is TGCAGTGCTAGACCTCCGACTAGCGGGGGCCGTGATACGCAGTATTTT. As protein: CSARPPTSGGRDTQYF.

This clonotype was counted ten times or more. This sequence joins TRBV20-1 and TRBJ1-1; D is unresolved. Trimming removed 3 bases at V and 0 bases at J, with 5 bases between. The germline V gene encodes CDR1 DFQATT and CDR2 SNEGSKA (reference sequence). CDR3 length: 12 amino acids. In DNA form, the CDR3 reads TGCAGTGCTAGGCCATTGAACACTGAAGCTTTCTTT. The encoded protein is CSARPLNTEAFF.

CDR3 coding DNA: TGTGCCACCAGCAGAGACCTGACATTTTCTGGGGCCAACGTCCTGACTTTC. Translating it yields CATSRDLTFSGANVLTF. This rearrangement joins TRBV15 to TRBJ2-6, with D uncertain. Germline V lookup: CDR1 LNHNV, CDR2 YYDKDF (reference sequence). The CDR3 runs to 17 residues. With 0 bases removed from V and 1 base from J, the gap between germline ends came to 10 bases.

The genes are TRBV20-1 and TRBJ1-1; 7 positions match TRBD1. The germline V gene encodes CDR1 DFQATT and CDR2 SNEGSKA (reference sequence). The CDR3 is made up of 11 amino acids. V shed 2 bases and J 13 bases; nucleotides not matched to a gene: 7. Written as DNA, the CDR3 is TGCAGTGCTAGAAGTTACAGGGGCGATTTCTTT. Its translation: CSARSYRGDFF.

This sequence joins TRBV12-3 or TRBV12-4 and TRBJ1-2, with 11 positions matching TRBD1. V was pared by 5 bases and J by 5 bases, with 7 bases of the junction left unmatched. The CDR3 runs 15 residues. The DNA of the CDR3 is TGTGCCAGCAGTCCCTGGGACAGGGGGATGTATGGCTACACCTTC. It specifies CASSPWDRGMYGYTF.

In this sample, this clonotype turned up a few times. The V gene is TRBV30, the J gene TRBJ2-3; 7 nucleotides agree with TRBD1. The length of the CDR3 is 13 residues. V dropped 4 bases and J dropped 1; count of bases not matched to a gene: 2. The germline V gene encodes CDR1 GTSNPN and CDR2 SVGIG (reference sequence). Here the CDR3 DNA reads TGTGCCTGGAAAACAGGGGGCACAGATACGCAGTATTTT. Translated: CAWKTGGTDTQYF. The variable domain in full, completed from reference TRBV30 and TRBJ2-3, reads SQTIHQWPATLVQPVGSPLSLECTVEGTSNPNLYWYRQAAGRGLQLLFYSVGIGQISSEVPQNLSASRPQDRQFILSSKKLLLSDSGFYLCAWKTGGTDTQYFGPGTRLTVL.

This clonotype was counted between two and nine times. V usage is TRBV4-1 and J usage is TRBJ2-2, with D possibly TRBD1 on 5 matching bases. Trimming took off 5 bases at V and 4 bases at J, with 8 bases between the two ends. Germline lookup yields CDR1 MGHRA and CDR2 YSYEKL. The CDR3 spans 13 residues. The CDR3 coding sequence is TGCGCCAGCAGCATGGGGCCCACCGGGGAGCTGTTTTTT. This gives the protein CASSMGPTGELFF.

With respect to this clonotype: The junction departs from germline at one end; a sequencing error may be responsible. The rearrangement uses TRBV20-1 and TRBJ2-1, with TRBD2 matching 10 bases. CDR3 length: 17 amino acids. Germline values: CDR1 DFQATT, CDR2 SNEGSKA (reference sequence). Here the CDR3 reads CCARDRSGGAGYNEQFF. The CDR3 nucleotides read TGCTGTGCTAGAGATAGAAGCGGGGGGGCCGGGTACAATGAGCAGTTCTTC.

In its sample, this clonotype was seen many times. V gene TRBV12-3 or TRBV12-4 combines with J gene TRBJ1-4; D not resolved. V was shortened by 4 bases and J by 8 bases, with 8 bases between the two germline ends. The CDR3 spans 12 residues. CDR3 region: CASSWEGEKLFF. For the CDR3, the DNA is TGTGCCAGCAGTTGGGAGGGCGAAAAACTGTTTTTT.

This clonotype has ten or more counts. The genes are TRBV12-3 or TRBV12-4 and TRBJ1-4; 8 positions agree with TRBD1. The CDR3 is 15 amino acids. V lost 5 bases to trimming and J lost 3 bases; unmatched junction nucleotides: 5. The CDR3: CASSRDRGANEKLFF. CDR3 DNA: TGTGCCAGCAGTCGAGACAGGGGCGCTAATGAAAAACTGTTTTTT.

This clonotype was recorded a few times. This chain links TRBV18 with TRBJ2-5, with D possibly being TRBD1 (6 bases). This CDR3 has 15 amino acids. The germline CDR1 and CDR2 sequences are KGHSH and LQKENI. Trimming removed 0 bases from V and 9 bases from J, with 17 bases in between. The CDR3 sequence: CASSPPGWDTTPQYF. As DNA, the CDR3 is TGTGCCAGCTCACCACCGGGTTGGGACACCACTCCCCAGTACTTC.

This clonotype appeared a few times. The CDR3 reads CASSFLGQGSTDTQYF. In DNA form, the CDR3 reads TGCGCCAGCAGCTTCCTGGGACAGGGAAGCACAGATACGCAGTATTTT. The chain carries TRBV5-1 and TRBJ2-3; 9 bases map to TRBD1. This CDR3 contains 16 residues. Unmatched junction bases numbered 4, after V lost 2 bases and J lost 0 bases. CDR1 and CDR2 (germline): SGHRS, YFSETQ. Combining the CDR3 with reference TRBV5-1 and TRBJ2-3 gives the whole variable domain KAGVTQTPRYLIKTRGQQVTLSCSPISGHRSVSWYQQTPGQGLQFLFEYFSETQRNKGNFPGRFSGRQFSNSRSEMNVSTLELGDSALYLCASSFLGQGSTDTQYFGPGTRLTVL.

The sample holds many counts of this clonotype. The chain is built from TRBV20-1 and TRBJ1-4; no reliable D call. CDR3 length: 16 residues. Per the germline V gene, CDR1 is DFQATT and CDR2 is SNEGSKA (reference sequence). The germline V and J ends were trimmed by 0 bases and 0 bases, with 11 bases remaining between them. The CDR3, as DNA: TGCAGTGCTAGAGATCCCAGGCACGCAACTAATGAAAAACTGTTTTTT. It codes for CSARDPRHATNEKLFF.

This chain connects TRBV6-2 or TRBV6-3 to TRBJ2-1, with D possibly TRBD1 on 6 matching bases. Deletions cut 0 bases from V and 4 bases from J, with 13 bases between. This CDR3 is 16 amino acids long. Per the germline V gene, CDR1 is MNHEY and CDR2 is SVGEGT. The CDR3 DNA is TGTGCCAGCAGTTACTCTGGGCAGGGGACGTACAATGAGCAGTTCTTC. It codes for CASSYSGQGTYNEQFF.